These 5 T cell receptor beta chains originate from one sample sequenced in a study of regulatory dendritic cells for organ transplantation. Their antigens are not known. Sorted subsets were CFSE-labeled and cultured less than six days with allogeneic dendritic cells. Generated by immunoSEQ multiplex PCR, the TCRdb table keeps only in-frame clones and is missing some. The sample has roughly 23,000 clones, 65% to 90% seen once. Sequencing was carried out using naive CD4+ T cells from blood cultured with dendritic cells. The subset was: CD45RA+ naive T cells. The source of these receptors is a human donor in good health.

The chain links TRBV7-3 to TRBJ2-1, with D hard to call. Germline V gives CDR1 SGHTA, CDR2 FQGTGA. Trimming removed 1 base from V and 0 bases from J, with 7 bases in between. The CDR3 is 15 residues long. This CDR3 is CASSLNRGSYNEQFF. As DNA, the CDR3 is TGTGCCAGCAGCTTAAATCGAGGCTCCTACAATGAGCAGTTCTTC.

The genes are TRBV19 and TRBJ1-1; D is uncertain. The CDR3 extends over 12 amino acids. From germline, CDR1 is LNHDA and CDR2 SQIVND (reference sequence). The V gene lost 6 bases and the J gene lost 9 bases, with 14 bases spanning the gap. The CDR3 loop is CASRLRSSKAFF. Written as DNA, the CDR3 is TGTGCCAGTAGGCTCCGCTCGAGTAAAGCTTTCTTT.

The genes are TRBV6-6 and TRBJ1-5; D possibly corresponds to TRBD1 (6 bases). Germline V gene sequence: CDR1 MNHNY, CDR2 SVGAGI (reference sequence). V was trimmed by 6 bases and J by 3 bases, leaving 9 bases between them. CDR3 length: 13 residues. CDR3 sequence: CASRRQDNQPQHF. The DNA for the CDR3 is TGTGCCAGCAGACGACAGGACAATCAGCCCCAGCATTTT.

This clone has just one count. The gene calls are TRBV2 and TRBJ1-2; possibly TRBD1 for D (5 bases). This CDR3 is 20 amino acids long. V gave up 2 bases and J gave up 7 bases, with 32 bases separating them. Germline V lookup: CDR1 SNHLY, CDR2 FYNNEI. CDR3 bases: TGTGCCAGCAGTGAAATTAGGGGTCCTGGGGGTTCTAGATCATCTCTTGGCTACACCTTC. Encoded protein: CASSEIRGPGGSRSSLGYTF.

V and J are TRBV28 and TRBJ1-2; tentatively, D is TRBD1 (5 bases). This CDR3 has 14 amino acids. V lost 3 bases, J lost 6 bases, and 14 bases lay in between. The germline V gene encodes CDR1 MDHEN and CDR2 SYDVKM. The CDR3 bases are TGTGCCAGCAGTTTGGTTGCAGGGTCCCATGGCTACACCTTC. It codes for CASSLVAGSHGYTF.